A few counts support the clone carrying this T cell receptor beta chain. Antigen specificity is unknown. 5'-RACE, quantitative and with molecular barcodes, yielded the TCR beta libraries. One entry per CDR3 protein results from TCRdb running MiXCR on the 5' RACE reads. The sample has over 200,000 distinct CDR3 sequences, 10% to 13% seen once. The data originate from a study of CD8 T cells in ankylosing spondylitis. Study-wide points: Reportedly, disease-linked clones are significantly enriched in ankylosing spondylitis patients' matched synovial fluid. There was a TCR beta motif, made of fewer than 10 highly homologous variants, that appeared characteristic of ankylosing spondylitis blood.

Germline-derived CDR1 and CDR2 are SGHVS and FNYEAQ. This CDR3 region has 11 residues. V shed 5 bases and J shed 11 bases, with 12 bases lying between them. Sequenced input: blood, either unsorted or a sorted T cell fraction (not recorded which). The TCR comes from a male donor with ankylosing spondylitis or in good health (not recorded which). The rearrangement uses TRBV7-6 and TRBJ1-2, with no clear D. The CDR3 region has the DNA TGTGCCAGCAGCCAGGACCAGAGTTACACCTTC. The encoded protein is CASSQDQSYTF.